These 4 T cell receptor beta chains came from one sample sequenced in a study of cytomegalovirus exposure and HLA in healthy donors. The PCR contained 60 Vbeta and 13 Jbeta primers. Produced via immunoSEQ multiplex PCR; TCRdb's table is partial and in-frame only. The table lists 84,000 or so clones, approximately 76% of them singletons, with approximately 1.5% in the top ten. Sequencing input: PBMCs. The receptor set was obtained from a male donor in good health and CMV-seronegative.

For the CDR3, the DNA is TGTGCCAGCAGCGTAGCTACAGGACTAGCTGCCGGGGAGCTGTTTTTT. It yields the protein CASSVATGLAAGELFF. V is TRBV9 and J is TRBJ2-2; the match to TRBD2 covers 8 bases. CDR1 SGDLS and CDR2 YYNGEE come from the germline V gene. This CDR3 spans 16 amino acids. The J segment lost 6 bases and the V segment lost 0 bases, leaving 7 bases of the junction unmatched.

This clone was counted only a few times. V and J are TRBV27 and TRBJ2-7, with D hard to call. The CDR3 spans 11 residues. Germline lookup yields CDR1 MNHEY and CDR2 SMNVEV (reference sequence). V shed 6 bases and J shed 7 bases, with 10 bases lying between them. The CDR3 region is CASRFAGEQYF. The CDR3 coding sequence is TGTGCCAGCAGGTTTGCCGGGGAGCAGTACTTC.

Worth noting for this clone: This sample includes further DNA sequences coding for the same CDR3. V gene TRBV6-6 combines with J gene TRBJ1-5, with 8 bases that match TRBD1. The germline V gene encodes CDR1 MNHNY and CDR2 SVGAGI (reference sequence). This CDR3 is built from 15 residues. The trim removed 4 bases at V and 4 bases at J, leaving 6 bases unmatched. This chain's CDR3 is CASSWGQGANQPQHF. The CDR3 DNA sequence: TGTGCCAGCAGTTGGGGGCAGGGGGCAAATCAGCCCCAGCATTTT.

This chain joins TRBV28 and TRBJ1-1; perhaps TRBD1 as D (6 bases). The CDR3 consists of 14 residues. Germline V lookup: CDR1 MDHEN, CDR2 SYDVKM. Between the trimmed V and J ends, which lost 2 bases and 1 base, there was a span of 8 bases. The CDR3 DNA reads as TGTGCCAGCAGTTTAGGGACAAGGAACACTGAAGCTTTCTTT. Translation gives CASSLGTRNTEAFF.